These 6 T cell receptor beta chains came from one sample sequenced in a study of blood T cell repertoires in COVID-19. Assay used: immunoSEQ multiplex PCR; TCRdb lists only in-frame clones, some missing. Among fewer than 250,000 clones listed, 83% were seen once. Sequencing input: PBMCs or T cells enriched from blood (not recorded which). These receptors all come from a woman between 35 and 50 years old who had been exposed to COVID-19.

This rearrangement joins TRBV2 to TRBJ2-3; TRBD2 agrees at 10 bases. CDR1 is SNHLY and CDR2 is FYNNEI in the germline V gene. The junction had 13 bases not matched to a gene; V was cut back by 2 bases and J by 5 bases. This CDR3 is built from 18 residues. The CDR3 nucleotides are TGTGCCAGCAGTGAACCCCCAGCTAGCGGGGGCAGAGGAGATACGCAGTATTTT. It is translated as CASSEPPASGGRGDTQYF. The full variable domain, its missing parts supplied by reference TRBV2 and TRBJ2-3, is EPEVTQTPSHQVTQMGQEVILRCVPISNHLYFYWYRQILGQKVEFLVSFYNNEISEKSEIFDDQFSVERPDGSNFTLKIRSTKLEDSAMYFCASSEPPASGGRGDTQYFGPGTRLTVL.

The chain uses TRBV28 and TRBJ1-4; 12 nucleotides agree with TRBD1. From germline, CDR1 is MDHEN and CDR2 SYDVKM. V dropped 11 bases and J dropped 5; count of bases not matched to a gene: 9. The CDR3 sequence is 15 residues long. Written as DNA, the CDR3 is TGTGCCGTGGGGACAGGGGGCAGCAGGAATGAAAAACTGTTTTTT. Its protein product is CAVGTGGSRNEKLFF. The complete variable domain, with remaining parts taken from reference TRBV28 and TRBJ1-4, reads DVKVTQSSRYLVKRTGEKVFLECVQDMDHENMFWYRQDPGLGLRLIYFSYDVKMKEKGDIPEGYSVSREKKERFSLILESASTNQTSMYLCAVGTGGSRNEKLFFGSGTQLSVL.

The J gene is TRBJ2-7, the V gene TRBV7-8; D perhaps matches TRBD2 (6 bases). Trimming took off 3 bases at V and 0 bases at J, with 15 bases between the two ends. The germline CDR1 and CDR2 sequences are SGHVS and FQNEAQ. This CDR3 spans 16 amino acids. CDR3 sequence reads: CASSFPEGTASYEQYF. The CDR3 bases are TGTGCCAGCAGCTTCCCGGAGGGGACGGCCTCCTACGAGCAGTACTTC.

This clone was seen only once. V and J are TRBV9 and TRBJ1-2, with D possibly being TRBD1 (6 bases). Germline V gives CDR1 SGDLS, CDR2 YYNGEE. The CDR3 covers 14 residues. V lost 4 bases and J lost 2, with 12 bases in between. For the CDR3, the DNA is TGTGCCAGCAGCCCCAGGGACAAAAACTATGGCTACACCTTC. Its protein product is CASSPRDKNYGYTF.

The genes are TRBV6-6 and TRBJ1-6, with D tentatively TRBD1 (5 bases). The CDR3 length is 15 residues. Germline CDR1 and CDR2: MNHNY and SVGAGI (reference sequence). With 2 bases removed from V and 6 bases from J, the gap between germline ends came to 11 bases. The CDR3 spells CASSYQTVVNSPLHF. CDR3 bases: TGTGCCAGCAGTTACCAGACAGTAGTTAATTCACCCCTCCACTTT.

This sequence joins TRBV28 and TRBJ2-2; 10 positions agree with TRBD1. Germline V lookup: CDR1 MDHEN, CDR2 SYDVKM. The CDR3 totals 17 residues. V was clipped by 6 bases and J by 4 bases; unmatched bases: 11. The CDR3 sequence: CASRGQGPARGTGELFF. The CDR3 DNA is TGTGCCAGCAGGGGACAGGGGCCCGCTCGAGGCACCGGGGAGCTGTTTTTT.